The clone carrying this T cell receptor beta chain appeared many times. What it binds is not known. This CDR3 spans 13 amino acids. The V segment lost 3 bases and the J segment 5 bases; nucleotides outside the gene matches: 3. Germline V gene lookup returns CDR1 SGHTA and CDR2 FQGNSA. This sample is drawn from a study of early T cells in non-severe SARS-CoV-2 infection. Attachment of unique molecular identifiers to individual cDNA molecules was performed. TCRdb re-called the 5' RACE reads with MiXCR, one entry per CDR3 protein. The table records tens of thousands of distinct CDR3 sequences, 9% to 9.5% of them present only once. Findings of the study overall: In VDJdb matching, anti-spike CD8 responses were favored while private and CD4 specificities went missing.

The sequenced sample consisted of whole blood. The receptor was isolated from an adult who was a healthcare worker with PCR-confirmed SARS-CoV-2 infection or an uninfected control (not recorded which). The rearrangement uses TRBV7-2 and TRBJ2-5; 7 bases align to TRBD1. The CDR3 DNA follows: TGTGCCAGCAGCTTGGACAGGCGGGAGACCCAGTACTTC. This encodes CASSLDRRETQYF.